The present entry profiles one T cell receptor beta chain with its context. Trimming took off 0 bases at V and 5 bases at J, with 10 bases between the two ends. This CDR3 is 14 amino acids long. Germline lookup yields CDR1 LGHNA and CDR2 YSLEER. Sequencing was performed with immunoSEQ multiplex PCR; in TCRdb, only in-frame clones are kept and a portion is missing. The table lists 270,000 or so clones, about 80% of them singletons. The data derive from a study of blood T cell repertoires in COVID-19. Sample: PBMCs or T cells enriched from blood (not recorded which). The receptor comes from a man aged 50 or older who had recovered from COVID-19. This rearrangement joins TRBV4-3 to TRBJ1-2; D gene uncertain. The CDR3 coding sequence is TGCGCCAGCAGCCAAGACCCGGGTGTTTATGGCTACACCTTC. Amino acid sequence: CASSQDPGVYGYTF.